This passage covers 23 T cell receptor beta chains from one sample sequenced in a study of blood T cell repertoires in COVID-19. Repertoires were generated with immunoSEQ multiplex PCR, while TCRdb's copy carries only in-frame clones and drops some. The sample gives about 260,000 clones, over 80% of which show up once; around 0.85% is in the top ten. What was sequenced was PBMCs or T cells enriched from blood (not recorded which). The receptors were gathered from a man in his forties or fifties who had been exposed to COVID-19.

The chain recombines TRBV19 with TRBJ2-1; D ambiguous. The germline V and J ends were trimmed by 2 bases and 0 bases, with 5 bases remaining between them. This CDR3 is 14 amino acids long. Germline V gives CDR1 LNHDA, CDR2 SQIVND (reference sequence). CDR3 coding DNA: TGTGCCAGTAGTATATCGTTCTCCTACAATGAGCAGTTCTTC. It is translated as CASSISFSYNEQFF.

J is TRBJ1-2 and V is TRBV29-1; TRBD1 agrees at 10 bases. This CDR3 spans 14 amino acids. Germline lookup yields CDR1 SQVTM and CDR2 ANQGSEA. The junction had 6 bases not matched to a gene; V was cut back by 1 base and J by 7 bases. This CDR3 is CSVEGQGARRGYTF. In nucleotides, the CDR3 is TGCAGCGTTGAAGGACAGGGGGCGCGGCGTGGCTACACCTTC.

This rearrangement joins TRBV20-1 to TRBJ1-4; no reliable D call. This CDR3 has 11 amino acids. Trimming stripped 5 bases from V and 7 bases from J, with 8 bases between. The germline gives CDR1 DFQATT, CDR2 SNEGSKA (reference sequence). CDR3 in amino acids: CSASSGEKLFF. The DNA for the CDR3 is TGCAGTGCTTCTTCGGGTGAAAAACTGTTTTTT.

This rearrangement joins TRBV11-2 to TRBJ2-1, with 11 bases lining up with TRBD2. This CDR3 region has 18 residues. Germline V gene data show CDR1 as SGHAT and CDR2 as FQNNGV. With V trimmed by 0 bases and J by 3 bases, 7 bases remained unmatched. Here the CDR3 reads CASSLDTSGSAYYNEQFF. CDR3 DNA sequence: TGTGCCAGCAGCTTAGACACTAGCGGGAGTGCTTACTACAATGAGCAGTTCTTC.

The V and J genes are TRBV2 and TRBJ2-2, with unresolved D. Between the trimmed V and J ends, which lost 6 bases and 3 bases, there was a span of 8 bases. CDR1 is SNHLY, CDR2 FYNNEI, per germline. This CDR3 comprises 13 residues. CDR3 loop: CASSYSYTGELFF. The CDR3 DNA follows: TGTGCCAGCAGCTACAGCTACACCGGGGAGCTGTTTTTT.

This chain connects TRBV5-1 to TRBJ2-7; 7 positions match TRBD1. V was clipped by 5 bases and J by 6 bases; unmatched bases: 5. Germline CDR1 is SGHRS and CDR2 is YFSETQ. This CDR3 comprises 12 residues. The CDR3 region is CASSWPGGEQYF. The CDR3 bases are TGCGCCAGCAGTTGGCCAGGGGGCGAGCAGTACTTC.

This clone was picked up one time. The chain combines TRBV5-5 with TRBJ1-5, with D unresolved. The CDR3 is 13 residues long. Trimming cost V 1 base and J 4 bases, with 6 bases left between them. The germline gives CDR1 SGHKS, CDR2 YYEKEE (reference sequence). The CDR3 DNA reads as TGTGCCAGCAGCTTGTCCCCAAATCAGCCCCAGCATTTT. Translated, it gives CASSLSPNQPQHF.

The rearrangement links TRBV4-1 to TRBJ2-5; 9 positions match TRBD1. The CDR3 loop spans 16 amino acids. Trimming took 0 bases from V and 1 from J; bases not matched to a gene: 3. Germline lookup yields CDR1 MGHRA and CDR2 YSYEKL. CDR3 in amino acids: CASSQDMGQGQETQYF. The CDR3 DNA follows: TGCGCCAGCAGCCAAGATATGGGACAGGGCCAAGAGACCCAGTACTTC.

This chain joins TRBV2 and TRBJ1-1; D gene ambiguous. With 6 bases removed from V and 3 bases from J, the gap between germline ends came to 11 bases. CDR3 length equals 13 residues. The V gene's germline CDR1 is SNHLY and CDR2 FYNNEI. The CDR3 loop is CASRPTGYTEAFF. Written as DNA, the CDR3 is TGTGCCAGCAGACCCACGGGGTACACTGAAGCTTTCTTT.

The gene calls are TRBV18 and TRBJ2-3; no reliable D call. This CDR3 spans 13 amino acids. Per the germline V gene, CDR1 is KGHSH and CDR2 is LQKENI. V was clipped by 3 bases and J by 1 base, with 5 bases between them. The CDR3 nucleotides read TGTGCCAGCTCACCCCCGGGCACAGATACGCAGTATTTT. Its translation is CASSPPGTDTQYF.

This clone was counted only a few times. V usage is TRBV5-1 and J usage is TRBJ1-1; D gene unclear. The CDR3 is 15 amino acids. Germline loops: CDR1 SGHRS, CDR2 YFSETQ. Trimming shortened V by 2 bases and J by 1 base, and 12 bases separated the two germline ends. Here the CDR3 reads CASSFSDLRNTEAFF. The CDR3 DNA reads as TGCGCCAGCAGCTTCTCGGACTTGCGGAACACTGAAGCTTTCTTT.

DNA of the CDR3: TGTGCCAGCAGCCCCAGCGGGAGGGTCGGAGCTGAGACCCAGTACTTC. Its protein product is CASSPSGRVGAETQYF. The chain recombines TRBV7-3 with TRBJ2-5, with 10 bases that match TRBD2. J was trimmed by 5 bases and V by 5 bases; bases with no gene match: 11. The CDR3 runs to 16 residues. The germline V gene has CDR1 SGHTA and CDR2 FQGTGA.

This clone was found a few times. The gene calls are TRBV2 and TRBJ1-2; D possibly corresponds to TRBD1 (5 bases). Trimming removed 2 bases from V and 0 bases from J, with 7 bases in between. The CDR3 has 14 residues. The germline V gene has CDR1 SNHLY and CDR2 FYNNEI. This chain's CDR3 is CASSEWGANYGYTF. The CDR3, as DNA: TGTGCCAGCAGTGAATGGGGGGCTAACTATGGCTACACCTTC.

Comment on this clone: The same CDR3 can be traced to other DNA sequences in this sample. The chain recombines TRBV10-3 with TRBJ1-1; 8 bases agree with TRBD1. V lost 6 bases and J lost 0; bases outside the gene matches: 3. CDR3 length equals 14 residues. Germline V gene data show CDR1 as ENHRY and CDR2 as SYGVKD. The CDR3, as DNA: TGTGCCATCAGCGGACAGGGCCTGAACACTGAAGCTTTCTTT. Protein product: CAISGQGLNTEAFF.

V is TRBV5-1 and J is TRBJ2-1; tentative D call: TRBD2 (6 bases). The CDR3 contains 17 residues. Germline CDR1 is SGHRS and CDR2 is YFSETQ. Trimming took off 0 bases at V and 6 bases at J, with 19 bases between the two ends. The CDR3 nucleotides are TGCGCCAGCAGCTTGGCCTTCCTACGACTAGACGGCAATGAGCAGTTCTTC. The encoded protein is CASSLAFLRLDGNEQFF. The full variable domain, completed using reference TRBV5-1 and TRBJ2-1, is KAGVTQTPRYLIKTRGQQVTLSCSPISGHRSVSWYQQTPGQGLQFLFEYFSETQRNKGNFPGRFSGRQFSNSRSEMNVSTLELGDSALYLCASSLAFLRLDGNEQFFGPGTRLTVL.

The chain is built from TRBV5-8 and TRBJ1-2; TRBD1 aligns across 7 bases. The ends lost 4 bases at V and 3 bases at J; junction bases unmatched: 9. The CDR3 contains 15 residues. Germline CDR1 and CDR2: SGHTS and YDEGEE. CDR3 DNA sequence: TGTGCCAGCAGCGACCCTCGACAGGGCCACTATGGCTACACCTTC. This gives the protein CASSDPRQGHYGYTF.

This chain connects TRBV7-9 to TRBJ1-5; 9 bases line up with TRBD1. The CDR3 sequence is 17 residues long. Germline assignment: CDR1 SEHNR and CDR2 FQNEAQ (reference sequence). The V and J ends lost 1 base and 5 bases, in that order; junction bases with no gene match: 9. The CDR3: CASSLDPGQGTYQPQHF. CDR3 coding DNA: TGTGCCAGCAGCTTAGATCCGGGACAGGGCACTTATCAGCCCCAGCATTTT.

The chain uses TRBV21-1 and TRBJ1-1; TRBD1, as called in the table, went unchecked against the DNA. TRBV21-1 is noted as a pseudogene. CDR3 size: 15 residues. Here the CDR3 reads CASSNSGGESTEAFF. In nucleotides, the CDR3 is TGTGCCAGCAGCAATTCAGGGGGCGAGAGTACTGAAGCTTTCTTT.

The chain employs TRBV12-3 or TRBV12-4 and TRBJ1-2; TRBD1 aligns across 7 bases. The V and J ends lost 3 bases and 8 bases, in that order; junction bases with no gene match: 6. This CDR3 has 13 residues. The CDR3 region has the DNA TGTGCCAGCAGTTTTCAGGGGGTCGTAGGCTACACCTTC. Amino acid sequence: CASSFQGVVGYTF.

This clone was detected once. The chain joins TRBV28 to TRBJ1-3, with a possible D match to TRBD1 (5 bases). Germline CDR1 reads MDHEN; CDR2 reads SYDVKM. Trimming removed 3 bases from V and 4 bases from J, with 7 bases in between. This CDR3 spans 13 amino acids. This CDR3 is CASSLNRGNTIYF. The CDR3 DNA reads TGTGCCAGCAGTTTGAACAGGGGAAACACCATATATTTT.

The V and J genes are TRBV7-3 and TRBJ1-6; 11 nucleotides match TRBD1. Trimming cost V 2 bases and J 13 bases; bases outside gene matches: 4. Germline CDR1 SGHTA, CDR2 FQGTGA. The CDR3 runs 14 residues. For the CDR3, the DNA is TGTGCCAGCAGCTTACGGGACAGGGGGGTTCCCCTCCACTTT. Its translation is CASSLRDRGVPLHF.

The rearrangement uses TRBV29-1 and TRBJ1-2, with 10 nucleotides matching TRBD1. CDR3 length: 14 amino acids. Per germline, CDR1 SQVTM and CDR2 ANQGSEA. The V gene end was trimmed by 6 bases and the J gene end by 8 bases; junction bases not matched to a gene: 12. This CDR3 is CSVTSTGGASGYTF. The CDR3 region has the DNA TGCAGCGTGACATCGACAGGGGGCGCTTCAGGCTACACCTTC.

The chain has TRBV4-1 and TRBJ2-7; D not resolved. The V gene lost 4 bases and the J gene lost 2 bases, with 15 bases spanning the gap. This CDR3 has 15 amino acids. Germline V gene sequence: CDR1 MGHRA, CDR2 YSYEKL. CDR3 nucleotides: TGCGCCAGCAGCCCAAACGCGCAGGCAGCCTACGAGCAGTACGTC. Protein product: CASSPNAQAAYEQYV.